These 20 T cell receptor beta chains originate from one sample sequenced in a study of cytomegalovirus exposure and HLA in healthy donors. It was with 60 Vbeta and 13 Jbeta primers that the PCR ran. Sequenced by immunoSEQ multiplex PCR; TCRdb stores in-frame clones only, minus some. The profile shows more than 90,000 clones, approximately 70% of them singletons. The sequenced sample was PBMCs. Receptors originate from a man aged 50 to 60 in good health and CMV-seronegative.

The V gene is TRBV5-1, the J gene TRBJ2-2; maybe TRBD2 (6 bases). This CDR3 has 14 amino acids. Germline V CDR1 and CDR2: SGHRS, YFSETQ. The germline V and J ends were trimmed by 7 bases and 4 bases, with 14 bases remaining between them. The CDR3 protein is CASRGLVGTGELFF. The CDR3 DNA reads TGCGCCAGCCGGGGGTTAGTAGGCACCGGGGAGCTGTTTTTT.

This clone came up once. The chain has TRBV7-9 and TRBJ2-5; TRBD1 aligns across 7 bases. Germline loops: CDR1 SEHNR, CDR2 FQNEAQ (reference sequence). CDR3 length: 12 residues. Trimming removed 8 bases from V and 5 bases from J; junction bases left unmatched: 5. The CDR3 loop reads CASDGQAETQYF. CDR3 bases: TGTGCCAGCGACGGACAGGCGGAGACCCAGTACTTC.

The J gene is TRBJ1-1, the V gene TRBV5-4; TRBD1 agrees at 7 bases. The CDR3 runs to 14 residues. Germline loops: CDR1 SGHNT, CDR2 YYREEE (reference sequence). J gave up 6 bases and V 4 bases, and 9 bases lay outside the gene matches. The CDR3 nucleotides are TGTGCCAGCAGCAAACAAGGGGGCCGTCCTGAAGCTTTCTTT. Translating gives CASSKQGGRPEAFF.

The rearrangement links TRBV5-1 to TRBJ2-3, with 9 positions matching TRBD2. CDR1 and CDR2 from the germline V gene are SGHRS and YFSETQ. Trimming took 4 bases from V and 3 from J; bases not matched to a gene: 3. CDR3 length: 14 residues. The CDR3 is CASSPGLATDTQYF. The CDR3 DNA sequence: TGCGCCAGCAGCCCCGGACTAGCGACAGATACGCAGTATTTT.

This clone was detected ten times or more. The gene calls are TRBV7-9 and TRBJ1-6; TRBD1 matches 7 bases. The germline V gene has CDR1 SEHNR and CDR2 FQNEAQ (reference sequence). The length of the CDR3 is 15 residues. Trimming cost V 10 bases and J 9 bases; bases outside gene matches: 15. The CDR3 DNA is TGTGCCACTCAGCTAAGCACAGGGGTGAGTTCACCCCTCCACTTT. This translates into CATQLSTGVSSPLHF. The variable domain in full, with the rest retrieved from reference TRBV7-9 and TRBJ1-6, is DTGVSQNPRHKITKRGQNVTFRCDPISEHNRLYWYRQTLGQGPEFLTYFQNEAQLEKSRLLSDRFSAERPKGSFSTLEIQRTEQGDSAMYLCATQLSTGVSSPLHFGNGTRLTVT.

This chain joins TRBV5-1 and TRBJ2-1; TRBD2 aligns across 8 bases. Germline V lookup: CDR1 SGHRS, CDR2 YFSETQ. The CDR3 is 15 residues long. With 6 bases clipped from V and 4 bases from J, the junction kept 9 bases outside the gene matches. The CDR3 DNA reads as TGCGCCAGCAACAAACCGGGACTAGAGTACAATGAGCAGTTCTTC. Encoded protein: CASNKPGLEYNEQFF.

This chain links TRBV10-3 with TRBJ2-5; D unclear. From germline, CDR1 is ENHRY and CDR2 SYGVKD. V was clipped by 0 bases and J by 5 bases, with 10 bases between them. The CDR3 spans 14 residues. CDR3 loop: CAISESTLQETQYF. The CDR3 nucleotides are TGTGCCATCAGTGAGTCGACTCTTCAGGAGACCCAGTACTTC.

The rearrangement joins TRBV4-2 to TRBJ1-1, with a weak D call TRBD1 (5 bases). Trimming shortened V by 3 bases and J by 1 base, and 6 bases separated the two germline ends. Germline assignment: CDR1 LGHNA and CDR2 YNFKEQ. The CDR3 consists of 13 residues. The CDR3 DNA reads TGTGCCAGCAGCCACGACAGGAACACTGAAGCTTTCTTT. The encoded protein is CASSHDRNTEAFF.

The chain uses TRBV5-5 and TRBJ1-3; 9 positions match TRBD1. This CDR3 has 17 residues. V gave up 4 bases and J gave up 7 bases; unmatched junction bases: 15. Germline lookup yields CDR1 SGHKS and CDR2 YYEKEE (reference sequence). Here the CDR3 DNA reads TGTGCCAGCAGCCCAGGACTTCCGGGACAGGGTCTTAACACCATATATTTT. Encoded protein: CASSPGLPGQGLNTIYF.

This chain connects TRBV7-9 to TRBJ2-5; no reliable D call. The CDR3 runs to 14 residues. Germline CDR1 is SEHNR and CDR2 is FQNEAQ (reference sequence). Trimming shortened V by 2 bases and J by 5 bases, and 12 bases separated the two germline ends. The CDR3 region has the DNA TGTGCCAGCAGCTTAAAGGAGACGGTTGAGACCCAGTACTTC. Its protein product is CASSLKETVETQYF. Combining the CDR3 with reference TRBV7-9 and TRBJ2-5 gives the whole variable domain DTGVSQNPRHKITKRGQNVTFRCDPISEHNRLYWYRQTLGQGPEFLTYFQNEAQLEKSRLLSDRFSAERPKGSFSTLEIQRTEQGDSAMYLCASSLKETVETQYFGPGTRLLVL.

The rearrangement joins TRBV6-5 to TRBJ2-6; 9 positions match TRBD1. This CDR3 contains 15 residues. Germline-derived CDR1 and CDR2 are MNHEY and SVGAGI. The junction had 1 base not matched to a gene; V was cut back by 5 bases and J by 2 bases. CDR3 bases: TGTGCCAGCAGTAGACAGGGGGCTGGGGCCAACGTCCTGACTTTC. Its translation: CASSRQGAGANVLTF.

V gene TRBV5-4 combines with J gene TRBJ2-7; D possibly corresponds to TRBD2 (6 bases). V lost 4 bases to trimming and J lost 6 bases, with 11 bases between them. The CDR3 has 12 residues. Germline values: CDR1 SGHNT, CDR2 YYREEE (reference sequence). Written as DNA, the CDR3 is TGTGCCAGCAGCCAGGGAGGCCGCGAGCAGTACGTC. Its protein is CASSQGGREQYV.

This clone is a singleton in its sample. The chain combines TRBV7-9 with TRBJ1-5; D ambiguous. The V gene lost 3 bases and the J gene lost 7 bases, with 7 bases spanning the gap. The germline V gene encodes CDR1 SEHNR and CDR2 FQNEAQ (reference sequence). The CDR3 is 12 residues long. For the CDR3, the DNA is TGTGCCAGCAGCTTTTCGAGGCAGCCCCAGCATTTT. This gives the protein CASSFSRQPQHF.

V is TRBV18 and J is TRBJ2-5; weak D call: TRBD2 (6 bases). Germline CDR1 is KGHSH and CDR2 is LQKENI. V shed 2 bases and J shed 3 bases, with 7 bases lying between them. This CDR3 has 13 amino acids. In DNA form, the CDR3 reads TGTGCCAGCTCACCATGGAGGGAAGAGACCCAGTACTTC. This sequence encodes CASSPWREETQYF.

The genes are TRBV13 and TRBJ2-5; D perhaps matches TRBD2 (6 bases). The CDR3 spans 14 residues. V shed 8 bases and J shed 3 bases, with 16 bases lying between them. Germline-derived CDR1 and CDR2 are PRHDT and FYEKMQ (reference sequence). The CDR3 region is CASAPEGNKETQYF. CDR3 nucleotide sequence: TGTGCCAGCGCCCCGGAGGGGAACAAAGAGACCCAGTACTTC.

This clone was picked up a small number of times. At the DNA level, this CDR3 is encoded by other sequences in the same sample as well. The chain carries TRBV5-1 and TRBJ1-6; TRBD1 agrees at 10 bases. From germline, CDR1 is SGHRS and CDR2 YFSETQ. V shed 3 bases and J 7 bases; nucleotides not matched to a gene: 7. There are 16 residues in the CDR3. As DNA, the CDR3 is TGCGCCAGCAGCTCAGGACAGGGGGTATGGAATTCACCCCTCCACTTT. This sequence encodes CASSSGQGVWNSPLHF.

The DNA of the CDR3 is TGTGCCAGTAGTATATCCGTCGACACTGAAGCTTTCTTT. Its protein product is CASSISVDTEAFF. V gene TRBV19 combines with J gene TRBJ1-1; D remains ambiguous. V was clipped by 2 bases and J by 3 bases, with 7 bases between them. Germline assignment: CDR1 LNHDA and CDR2 SQIVND (reference sequence). CDR3 length: 13 residues.

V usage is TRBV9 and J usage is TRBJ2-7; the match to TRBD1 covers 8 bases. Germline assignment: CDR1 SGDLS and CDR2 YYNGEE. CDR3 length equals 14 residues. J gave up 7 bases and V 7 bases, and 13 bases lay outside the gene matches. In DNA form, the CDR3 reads TGTGCCAGCGGCCGAGGGGGGACAGGTGGGGAGCAGTACTTC. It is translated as CASGRGGTGGEQYF.

Here the CDR3 reads CASSLGQGNTNEKLFF. Written as DNA, the CDR3 is TGCGCCAGCAGCTTGGGGCAGGGGAACACTAATGAAAAACTGTTTTTT. The rearrangement uses TRBV5-1 and TRBJ1-4; a possible D gene is TRBD1 (6 bases). Trimming left V 0 bases short and J 2 bases short, with 11 bases between. Germline CDR1 is SGHRS and CDR2 is YFSETQ. The CDR3 runs 16 residues.

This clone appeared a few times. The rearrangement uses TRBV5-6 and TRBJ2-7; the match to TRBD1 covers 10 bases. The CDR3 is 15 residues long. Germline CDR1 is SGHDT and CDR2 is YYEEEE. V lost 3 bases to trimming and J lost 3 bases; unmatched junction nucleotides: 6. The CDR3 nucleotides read TGTGCCAGCAGCTACCGGGACAGGGGAAGCTACGAGCAGTACTTC. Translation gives CASSYRDRGSYEQYF. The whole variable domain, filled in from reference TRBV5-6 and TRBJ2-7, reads DAGVTQSPTHLIKTRGQQVTLRCSPKSGHDTVSWYQQALGQGPQFIFQYYEEEERQRGNFPDRFSGHQFPNYSSELNVNALLLGDSALYLCASSYRDRGSYEQYFGPGTRLTVT.